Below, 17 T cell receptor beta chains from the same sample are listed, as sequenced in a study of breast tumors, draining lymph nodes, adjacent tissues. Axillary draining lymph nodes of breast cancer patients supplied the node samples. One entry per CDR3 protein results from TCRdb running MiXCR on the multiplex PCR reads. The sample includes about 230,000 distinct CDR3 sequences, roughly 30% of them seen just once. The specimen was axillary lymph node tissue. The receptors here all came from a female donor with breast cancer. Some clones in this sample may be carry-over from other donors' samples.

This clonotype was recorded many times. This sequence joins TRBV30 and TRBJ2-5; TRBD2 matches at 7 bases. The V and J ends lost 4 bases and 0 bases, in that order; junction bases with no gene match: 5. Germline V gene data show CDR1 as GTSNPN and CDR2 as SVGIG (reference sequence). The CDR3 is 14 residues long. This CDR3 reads CAWMTSTDQETQYF. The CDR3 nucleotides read TGTGCCTGGATGACTAGCACAGACCAAGAGACCCAGTACTTC.

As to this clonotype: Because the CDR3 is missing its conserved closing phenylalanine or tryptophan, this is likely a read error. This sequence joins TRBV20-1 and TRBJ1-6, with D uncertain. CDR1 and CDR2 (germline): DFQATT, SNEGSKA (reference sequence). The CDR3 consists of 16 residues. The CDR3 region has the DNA TGCAGTGCTAGAGATCTGGAGAGCTCCTATAATCCACCCCTCCACTAT. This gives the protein CSARDLESSYNPPLHY.

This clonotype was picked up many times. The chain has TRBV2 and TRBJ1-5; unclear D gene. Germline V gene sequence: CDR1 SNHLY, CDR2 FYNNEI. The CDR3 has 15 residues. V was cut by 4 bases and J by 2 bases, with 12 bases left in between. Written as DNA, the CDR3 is TGTGCCAGCAGTGTGACGGGCGGAGGCAATCAGCCCCAGCATTTT. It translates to CASSVTGGGNQPQHF.

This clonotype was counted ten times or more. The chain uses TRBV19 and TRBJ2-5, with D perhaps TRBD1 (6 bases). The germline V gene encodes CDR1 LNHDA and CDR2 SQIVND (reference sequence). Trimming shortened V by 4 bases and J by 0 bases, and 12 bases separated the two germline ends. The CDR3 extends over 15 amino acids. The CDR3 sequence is CASSKPAGDQETQYF. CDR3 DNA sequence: TGTGCCAGTAGTAAACCGGCAGGGGACCAAGAGACCCAGTACTTC.

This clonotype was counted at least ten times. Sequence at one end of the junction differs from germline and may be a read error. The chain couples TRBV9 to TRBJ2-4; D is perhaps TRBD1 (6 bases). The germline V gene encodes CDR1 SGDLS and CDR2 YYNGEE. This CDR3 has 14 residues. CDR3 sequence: CASSVGTWLNIQSF. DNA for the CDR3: TGTGCCAGCAGCGTCGGGACATGGCTAAACATTCAGTCCTTC.

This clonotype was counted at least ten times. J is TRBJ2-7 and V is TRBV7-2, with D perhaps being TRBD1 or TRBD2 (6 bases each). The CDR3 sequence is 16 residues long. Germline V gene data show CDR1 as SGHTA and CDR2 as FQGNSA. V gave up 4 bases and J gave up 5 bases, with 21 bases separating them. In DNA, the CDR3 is TGTGCCAGCAGCTGGGGGGCGAGGTCAGGGACAAACGAGCAGTACTTC. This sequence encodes CASSWGARSGTNEQYF.

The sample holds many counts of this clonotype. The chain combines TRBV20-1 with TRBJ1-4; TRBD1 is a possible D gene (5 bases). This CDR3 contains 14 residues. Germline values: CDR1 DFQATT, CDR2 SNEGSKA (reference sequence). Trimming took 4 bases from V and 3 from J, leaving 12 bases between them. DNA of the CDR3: TGCAGTGCTATCGAAGGGGTGGCTAATGAAAAACTGTTTTTT. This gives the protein CSAIEGVANEKLFF.

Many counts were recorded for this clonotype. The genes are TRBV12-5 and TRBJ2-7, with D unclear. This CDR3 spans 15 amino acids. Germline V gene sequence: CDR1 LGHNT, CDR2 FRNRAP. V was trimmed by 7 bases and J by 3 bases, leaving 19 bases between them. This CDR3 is CASVATAPRDYEQYF. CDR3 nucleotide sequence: TGTGCTAGTGTTGCAACGGCCCCTCGCGACTACGAGCAGTACTTC.

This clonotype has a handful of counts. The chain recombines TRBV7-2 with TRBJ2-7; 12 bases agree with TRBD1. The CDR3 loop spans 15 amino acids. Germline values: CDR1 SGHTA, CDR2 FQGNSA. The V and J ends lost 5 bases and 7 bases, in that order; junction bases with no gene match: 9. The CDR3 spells CASSPKGQGAMEQYF. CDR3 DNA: TGTGCCAGCAGCCCTAAGGGACAGGGGGCGATGGAGCAGTACTTC.

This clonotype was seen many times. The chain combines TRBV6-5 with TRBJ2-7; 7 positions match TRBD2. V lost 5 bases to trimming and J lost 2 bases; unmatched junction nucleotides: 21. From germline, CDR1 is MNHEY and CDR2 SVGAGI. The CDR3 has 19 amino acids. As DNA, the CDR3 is TGTGCCAGCAGTCCTCCCTTGGGCGGGAGCCCCCGGGGGACCTACGAGCAGTACTTC. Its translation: CASSPPLGGSPRGTYEQYF.

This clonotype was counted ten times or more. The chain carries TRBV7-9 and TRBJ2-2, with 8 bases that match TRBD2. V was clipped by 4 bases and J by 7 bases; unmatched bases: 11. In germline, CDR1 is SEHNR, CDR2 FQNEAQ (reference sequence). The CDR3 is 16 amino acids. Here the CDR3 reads CASSSVGRAVGGELFF. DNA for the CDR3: TGTGCCAGCAGCTCGGTCGGGAGGGCCGTCGGCGGGGAGCTGTTTTTT.

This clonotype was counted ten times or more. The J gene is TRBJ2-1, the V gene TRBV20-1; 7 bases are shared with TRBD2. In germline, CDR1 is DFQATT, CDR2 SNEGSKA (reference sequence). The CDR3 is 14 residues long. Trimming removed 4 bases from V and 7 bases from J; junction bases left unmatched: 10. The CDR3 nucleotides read TGCAGTGCTACCTCTAGCGGTATTCGAAATGAGCAGTTCTTC. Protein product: CSATSSGIRNEQFF.

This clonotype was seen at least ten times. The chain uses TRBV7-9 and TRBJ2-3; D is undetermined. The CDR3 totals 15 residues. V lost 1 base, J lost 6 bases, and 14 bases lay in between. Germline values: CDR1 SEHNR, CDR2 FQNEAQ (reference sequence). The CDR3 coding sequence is TGTGCCAGCAGCTTAGGATCGCCCCCCGCGGATACGCAGTATTTT. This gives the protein CASSLGSPPADTQYF.

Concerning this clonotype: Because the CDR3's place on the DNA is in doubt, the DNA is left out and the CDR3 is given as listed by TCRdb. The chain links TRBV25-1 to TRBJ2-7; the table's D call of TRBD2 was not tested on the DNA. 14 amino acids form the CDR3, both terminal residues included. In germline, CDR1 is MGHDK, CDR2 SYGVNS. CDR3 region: CACSARGGNYEQYF.

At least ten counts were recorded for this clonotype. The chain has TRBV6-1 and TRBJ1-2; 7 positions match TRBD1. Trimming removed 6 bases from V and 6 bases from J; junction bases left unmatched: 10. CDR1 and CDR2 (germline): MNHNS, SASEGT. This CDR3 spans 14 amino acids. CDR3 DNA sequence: TGTGCCAGCAGCACTGGGACAGCAAGGGATGGCTACACCTTC. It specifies CASSTGTARDGYTF.

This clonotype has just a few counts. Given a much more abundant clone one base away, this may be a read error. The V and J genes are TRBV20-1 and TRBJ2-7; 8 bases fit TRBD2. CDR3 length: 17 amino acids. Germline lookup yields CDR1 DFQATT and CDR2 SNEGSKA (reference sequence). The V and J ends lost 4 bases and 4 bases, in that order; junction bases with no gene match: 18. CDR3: CSAIPGLDLSSQYEQYF. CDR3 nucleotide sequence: TGCAGTGCTATCCCGGGACTAGACCTTTCTTCACAGTACGAGCAGTACTTC.

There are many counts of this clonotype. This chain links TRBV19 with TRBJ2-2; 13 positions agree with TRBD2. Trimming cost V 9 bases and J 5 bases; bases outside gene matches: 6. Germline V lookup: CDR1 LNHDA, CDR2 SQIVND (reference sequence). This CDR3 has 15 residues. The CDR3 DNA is TGTGCCAGCATTACGGGACTAGCGGGGACCGGGGAGCTGTTTTTT. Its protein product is CASITGLAGTGELFF.